A selection of T cell receptor beta chains follows, all from one sample in a study of blood T cell repertoires in COVID-19. Here immunoSEQ multiplex PCR was the method, and the copy in TCRdb shows in-frame clones only, minus some. This table has over 85,000 clones, more than 70% appearing once. The material sequenced was peripheral blood. The source is a human donor in a cohort sampled during active COVID-19. Both conserved end residues are part of each CDR3. Each record gives: D gene, J gene, clone size, CDR3 length, V gene, CDR3 protein, CDR3 DNA. The D gene is left open where the match is weak. Clone size is given for some rows only: seen once, a few or many times, or a class if the clone is expanded.

d_call: TRBD1
j_call: TRBJ1-1
clone_size: NA
cdr3_length: 14
v_call: TRBV5-1
cdr3_aa: CASSWTGTNTEAFF
cdr3_nt: TGCGCCAGCAGCTGGACAGGGACGAACACTGAAGCTTTCTTT

d_call: NA
j_call: TRBJ1-1
clone_size: NA
cdr3_length: 13
v_call: TRBV10-3
cdr3_aa: CAICRAPNTEAFF
cdr3_nt: TGTGCCATCTGCAGGGCACCGAACACTGAAGCTTTCTTT

d_call: TRBD2
j_call: TRBJ2-7
clone_size: NA
cdr3_length: 15
v_call: TRBV6-5
cdr3_aa: CASSYSGTSKYEQYF
cdr3_nt: TGTGCCAGCAGTTACTCCGGGACTAGCAAGTACGAGCAGTACTTC

d_call: NA
j_call: TRBJ1-4
clone_size: NA
cdr3_length: 17
v_call: TRBV28
cdr3_aa: CATQFWGRRSTNEKLFF
cdr3_nt: TGTGCCACCCAGTTTTGGGGGCGCAGGTCAACTAATGAAAAACTGTTTTTT

d_call: NA
j_call: TRBJ1-2
clone_size: NA
cdr3_length: 12
v_call: TRBV6-1
cdr3_aa: CASSEDGVGYTF
cdr3_nt: TGTGCCAGCAGTGAAGACGGGGTTGGCTACACCTTC

d_call: NA
j_call: TRBJ2-5
clone_size: NA
cdr3_length: 15
v_call: TRBV28
cdr3_aa: CASSLSSGSRGTQYF
cdr3_nt: TGTGCCAGCAGTTTATCCTCCGGGAGTCGGGGGACCCAGTACTTC

d_call: NA
j_call: TRBJ2-2
clone_size: NA
cdr3_length: 11
v_call: TRBV6-5
cdr3_aa: CASNRDGELFF
cdr3_nt: TGTGCCAGCAATAGAGACGGGGAGCTGTTTTTT

d_call: NA
j_call: TRBJ2-5
clone_size: NA
cdr3_length: 15
v_call: TRBV21-1
cdr3_aa: CASSKARGPPETQYF
cdr3_nt: TGTGCCAGCAGCAAAGCGAGAGGGCCGCCGGAGACCCAGTACTTC

d_call: TRBD1
j_call: TRBJ1-5
clone_size: NA
cdr3_length: 19
v_call: TRBV24-1
cdr3_aa: CATSEYTHRTGLSNQPQHF
cdr3_nt: TGTGCCACCAGTGAATATACCCATCGGACAGGGCTTAGCAATCAGCCCCAGCATTTT

d_call: TRBD2
j_call: TRBJ2-1
clone_size: NA
cdr3_length: 19
v_call: TRBV6-4
cdr3_aa: CASSDMPSSTSGSGNEQFF
cdr3_nt: TGTGCCAGCAGTGACATGCCGTCATCGACTAGCGGGAGCGGGAATGAGCAGTTCTTC

d_call: NA
j_call: TRBJ1-5
clone_size: NA
cdr3_length: 15
v_call: TRBV6-2/TRBV6-3
cdr3_aa: CASSPPGEGNQPQHF
cdr3_nt: TGTGCCAGCAGCCCCCCCGGAGAGGGCAATCAGCCCCAGCATTTT

d_call: NA
j_call: TRBJ2-1
clone_size: NA
cdr3_length: 14
v_call: TRBV6-2/TRBV6-3
cdr3_aa: CASSPPSQGNEQFF
cdr3_nt: TGTGCCAGCAGCCCGCCCTCGCAGGGCAATGAGCAGTTCTTC

d_call: NA
j_call: TRBJ1-1
clone_size: few
cdr3_length: 18
v_call: TRBV2
cdr3_aa: CASREHREIGPMNTEAFF
cdr3_nt: TGTGCCAGCAGGGAACACAGGGAAATTGGACCCATGAACACTGAAGCTTTCTTT

d_call: NA
j_call: TRBJ2-7
clone_size: NA
cdr3_length: 12
v_call: TRBV2
cdr3_aa: CASRALGGKQYF
cdr3_nt: TGTGCCAGCAGGGCATTGGGGGGAAAGCAGTACTTC

d_call: NA
j_call: TRBJ2-5
clone_size: NA
cdr3_length: 14
v_call: TRBV18
cdr3_aa: CASSPVSGGETQYF
cdr3_nt: TGTGCCAGCTCACCGGTGAGCGGCGGGGAGACCCAGTACTTC

d_call: TRBD2
j_call: TRBJ2-7
clone_size: NA
cdr3_length: 13
v_call: TRBV5-4
cdr3_aa: CASSREGLGEQYF
cdr3_nt: TGTGCCAGCAGCCGGGAGGGCCTTGGCGAGCAGTACTTC

d_call: TRBD1
j_call: TRBJ2-7
clone_size: NA
cdr3_length: 15
v_call: TRBV2
cdr3_aa: CASSAGTGGSYEQYF
cdr3_nt: TGTGCCAGCAGTGCCGGGACAGGAGGGAGCTACGAGCAGTACTTC

d_call: NA
j_call: TRBJ1-1
clone_size: NA
cdr3_length: 15
v_call: TRBV4-1
cdr3_aa: CASLQMLTGSTEAFF
cdr3_nt: TGCGCCAGCCTACAAATGTTAACAGGGAGCACTGAAGCTTTCTTT

d_call: NA
j_call: TRBJ2-6
clone_size: NA
cdr3_length: 15
v_call: TRBV2
cdr3_aa: CASSSKSSGANVLTF
cdr3_nt: TGTGCCAGCAGTTCGAAGAGCTCTGGGGCCAACGTCCTGACTTTC

d_call: NA
j_call: TRBJ1-1
clone_size: NA
cdr3_length: 16
v_call: TRBV18
cdr3_aa: CASSPPGGRLNTEAFF
cdr3_nt: TGTGCCAGCTCACCGCCGGGGGGGAGATTGAACACTGAAGCTTTCTTT

d_call: TRBD1
j_call: TRBJ1-2
clone_size: NA
cdr3_length: 14
v_call: TRBV7-9
cdr3_aa: CASSRNTQGEGYTF
cdr3_nt: TGTGCCAGCAGCCGAAATACACAGGGGGAAGGCTACACCTTC

d_call: NA
j_call: TRBJ1-3
clone_size: NA
cdr3_length: 16
v_call: TRBV15
cdr3_aa: CATSQGRGSPGNTIYF
cdr3_nt: TGTGCCACCAGCCAGGGTAGGGGATCTCCTGGAAACACCATATATTTT

d_call: TRBD2
j_call: TRBJ2-7
clone_size: NA
cdr3_length: 15
v_call: TRBV7-2
cdr3_aa: CASSSGLAGVSEQYF
cdr3_nt: TGTGCCAGCAGCTCAGGACTAGCGGGAGTTTCCGAGCAGTACTTC

d_call: NA
j_call: TRBJ2-3
clone_size: NA
cdr3_length: 14
v_call: TRBV3-1/TRBV3-2
cdr3_aa: CASSQDAGPDTQYF
cdr3_nt: TGTGCCAGCAGCCAAGACGCAGGGCCAGATACGCAGTATTTT

d_call: TRBD1
j_call: TRBJ2-6
clone_size: NA
cdr3_length: 21
v_call: TRBV3-1/TRBV3-2
cdr3_aa: CASSPVPGQGASYSGANVLTF
cdr3_nt: TGTGCCAGCAGCCCTGTCCCGGGACAGGGGGCGAGCTACTCTGGGGCCAACGTCCTGACTTTC

d_call: TRBD1
j_call: TRBJ2-7
clone_size: NA
cdr3_length: 16
v_call: TRBV11-3
cdr3_aa: CASSRTGPHTSYEQYF
cdr3_nt: TGTGCCAGCAGCAGGACAGGCCCCCATACTTCCTACGAGCAGTACTTC

d_call: NA
j_call: TRBJ2-1
clone_size: NA
cdr3_length: 14
v_call: TRBV10-3
cdr3_aa: CAISELDSYNEQFF
cdr3_nt: TGTGCCATCAGTGAACTTGACAGTTACAATGAGCAGTTCTTC

d_call: NA
j_call: TRBJ2-1
clone_size: NA
cdr3_length: 12
v_call: TRBV7-2
cdr3_aa: CASSSLVYEQFF
cdr3_nt: TGTGCCAGCAGCAGCTTAGTATATGAGCAGTTCTTC

d_call: TRBD1
j_call: TRBJ1-6
clone_size: NA
cdr3_length: 16
v_call: TRBV9
cdr3_aa: CASSRDRQGVNSPLHF
cdr3_nt: TGTGCCAGCAGCCGAGATCGACAGGGGGTTAATTCACCCCTCCACTTT

d_call: NA
j_call: TRBJ1-1
clone_size: NA
cdr3_length: 11
v_call: TRBV10-1
cdr3_aa: CASRGGTEAFF
cdr3_nt: TGCGCCAGCAGGGGGGGGACTGAAGCTTTCTTT

d_call: NA
j_call: TRBJ1-4
clone_size: once
cdr3_length: 14
v_call: TRBV4-1
cdr3_aa: CASSQYDTDEKLFF
cdr3_nt: TGCGCCAGCAGCCAATACGACACTGATGAAAAACTGTTTTTT

d_call: NA
j_call: TRBJ2-1
clone_size: NA
cdr3_length: 13
v_call: TRBV6-4
cdr3_aa: CASSAQGGNEQFF
cdr3_nt: TGTGCCAGCAGTGCCCAGGGGGGCAATGAGCAGTTCTTC

d_call: TRBD2
j_call: TRBJ2-7
clone_size: NA
cdr3_length: 11
v_call: TRBV10-3
cdr3_aa: CATRDYYEQYF
cdr3_nt: TGTGCCACTAGGGACTACTACGAGCAGTACTTC

d_call: NA
j_call: TRBJ2-3
clone_size: NA
cdr3_length: 14
v_call: TRBV3-1/TRBV3-2
cdr3_aa: CASRNLNTESTQYF
cdr3_nt: TGTGCCAGCCGAAACCTAAACACAGAGTCTACGCAGTATTTT

d_call: NA
j_call: TRBJ2-5
clone_size: NA
cdr3_length: 18
v_call: TRBV11-3
cdr3_aa: CASSLGHWGGETQETQYF
cdr3_nt: TGTGCCAGCAGCTTAGGGCACTGGGGAGGTGAGACCCAAGAGACCCAGTACTTC

d_call: NA
j_call: TRBJ1-2
clone_size: NA
cdr3_length: 13
v_call: TRBV13
cdr3_aa: CASSLAGVKGYTF
cdr3_nt: TGTGCCAGCAGCTTAGCAGGGGTGAAGGGCTACACCTTC

d_call: NA
j_call: TRBJ2-3
clone_size: NA
cdr3_length: 14
v_call: TRBV4-3
cdr3_aa: CASSPQRSTDTQYF
cdr3_nt: TGCGCCAGCAGCCCTCAGCGAAGCACAGATACGCAGTATTTT

d_call: TRBD1
j_call: TRBJ2-7
clone_size: NA
cdr3_length: 20
v_call: TRBV28
cdr3_aa: CASSFSLGTGLFSISYEQYF
cdr3_nt: TGTGCCAGCAGTTTCTCTTTAGGGACAGGCCTCTTCTCAATTTCCTACGAGCAGTACTTC

d_call: TRBD2
j_call: TRBJ2-7
clone_size: NA
cdr3_length: 16
v_call: TRBV3-1/TRBV3-2
cdr3_aa: CASSHGTLAGGNEQYF
cdr3_nt: TGTGCCAGCAGCCACGGCACACTAGCGGGAGGGAACGAGCAGTACTTC

d_call: NA
j_call: TRBJ2-5
clone_size: once
cdr3_length: 15
v_call: TRBV7-3
cdr3_aa: CASSLQPQGGETQYF
cdr3_nt: TGTGCCAGCAGCTTACAACCTCAGGGGGGCGAGACCCAGTACTTC

d_call: TRBD1
j_call: TRBJ2-7
clone_size: NA
cdr3_length: 19
v_call: TRBV18
cdr3_aa: CASSPPGRGQGRFDYEQYF
cdr3_nt: TGTGCCAGCTCACCACCCGGAAGGGGACAGGGAAGGTTTGACTACGAGCAGTACTTC

d_call: TRBD2
j_call: TRBJ2-5
clone_size: NA
cdr3_length: 17
v_call: TRBV11-2
cdr3_aa: CASSLGTSGSRQETQYF
cdr3_nt: TGTGCCAGCAGCTTAGGAACTAGCGGGAGTCGCCAAGAGACCCAGTACTTC

d_call: NA
j_call: TRBJ2-1
clone_size: NA
cdr3_length: 15
v_call: TRBV14
cdr3_aa: CASSPRQGFYNEQFF
cdr3_nt: TGTGCCAGCAGCCCACGGCAGGGGTTTTACAATGAGCAGTTCTTC

d_call: TRBD1
j_call: TRBJ1-1
clone_size: once
cdr3_length: 15
v_call: TRBV19
cdr3_aa: CASAPGQGSNTEAFF
cdr3_nt: TGTGCCAGTGCGCCGGGACAGGGATCGAACACTGAAGCTTTCTTT

d_call: NA
j_call: TRBJ1-1
clone_size: NA
cdr3_length: 13
v_call: TRBV7-2
cdr3_aa: CASSGQPNTEAFF
cdr3_nt: TGTGCCAGCAGCGGACAGCCGAACACTGAAGCTTTCTTT

d_call: NA
j_call: TRBJ1-5
clone_size: medium-sized
cdr3_length: 14
v_call: TRBV7-2
cdr3_aa: CASSLLGGYQPQHF
cdr3_nt: TGTGCCAGCAGCTTACTCGGTGGTTATCAGCCCCAGCATTTT

d_call: NA
j_call: TRBJ2-3
clone_size: once
cdr3_length: 12
v_call: TRBV5-4
cdr3_aa: CASSSPADTQYF
cdr3_nt: TGTGCCAGCAGCTCCCCGGCAGATACGCAGTATTTT

d_call: NA
j_call: TRBJ2-7
clone_size: few
cdr3_length: 13
v_call: TRBV20-1
cdr3_aa: CSASSGIGYEQYF
cdr3_nt: TGCAGTGCTAGTTCGGGAATAGGGTACGAGCAGTACTTC

d_call: NA
j_call: TRBJ2-2
clone_size: NA
cdr3_length: 16
v_call: TRBV11-2
cdr3_aa: CASSLVWRYGTGELFF
cdr3_nt: TGTGCCAGCAGCTTAGTTTGGAGGTACGGGACCGGGGAGCTGTTTTTT

d_call: TRBD1
j_call: TRBJ1-2
clone_size: NA
cdr3_length: 14
v_call: TRBV18
cdr3_aa: CASSPGRDSYGYTF
cdr3_nt: TGTGCCAGCTCACCAGGCCGGGACAGCTATGGCTACACCTTC

d_call: NA
j_call: TRBJ1-4
clone_size: NA
cdr3_length: 16
v_call: TRBV18
cdr3_aa: CASSPRAAVTNEKLFF
cdr3_nt: TGTGCCAGCTCACCGAGGGCAGCTGTGACTAATGAAAAACTGTTTTTT

d_call: NA
j_call: TRBJ1-5
clone_size: NA
cdr3_length: 15
v_call: TRBV7-2
cdr3_aa: CASSPNGLSNQPQHF
cdr3_nt: TGTGCCAGCAGCCCCAACGGACTGAGCAATCAGCCCCAGCATTTT

d_call: NA
j_call: TRBJ1-1
clone_size: NA
cdr3_length: 15
v_call: TRBV19
cdr3_aa: CASSPDAGMNTEAFF
cdr3_nt: TGTGCCAGTAGTCCCGACGCGGGGATGAACACTGAAGCTTTCTTT

d_call: TRBD1
j_call: TRBJ2-7
clone_size: once
cdr3_length: 15
v_call: TRBV29-1
cdr3_aa: CSVENEGTGSYEQYF
cdr3_nt: TGCAGCGTTGAGAACGAGGGGACAGGGTCCTACGAGCAGTACTTC